This T cell receptor beta chain was identified during a study of T cell repertoires in aging, cancer and after chemotherapy. Study observations and caveats: Across the chemotherapy interval, each cancer cohort showed higher median generation probability, suggesting thymic rebound. Untreated cancer patients had significantly lower blood TCR diversity than age-matched healthy donors. Loss of evenness, beyond lost richness, contributed to age-related TCR diversity decline in cancer patients.

Germline assignment: CDR1 MNHNS and CDR2 SASEGT. Trimming shortened V by 4 bases and J by 2 bases, and 10 bases separated the two germline ends. This CDR3 is 14 amino acids long. This clonotype was counted only a few times. Antigen specificity is unknown. Multiplex touch-down PCR with TRB-A/B primers amplified rearranged V-D-J TRB sequences. TCRdb passed the multiplex PCR reads through MiXCR, listing each CDR3 protein once. This sample has around 4,600 distinct CDR3 sequences, with roughly 20% found just once. TCR beta rearrangements were amplified from peripheral blood genomic DNA. Sequencing was performed on blood. The chain recombines TRBV6-1 with TRBJ2-3; no firm D call. The clonotype was recovered from a human donor with a blood cancer. For the CDR3, the DNA is TGTGCCAGCAGTGTAGACCGTTACACAGATACGCAGTATTTT. This encodes CASSVDRYTDTQYF.